These T cell receptor beta chains were read from a single sample in a study of cytomegalovirus exposure and HLA in healthy donors. The data were produced by immunoSEQ multiplex PCR, yet TCRdb's version contains in-frame clones alone and is incomplete. The sample shows 130,000 or so clones, about 80% of them seen only once. Sequencing was carried out using PBMCs. These receptor sequences come from a woman between 40 and 50 years old in good health and CMV-seronegative. Both conserved end residues are part of each CDR3. Fields, in order: clone size, D gene, V gene, J gene, CDR3 protein, CDR3 DNA. The D gene is left open where the match is weak. Clone size appears in some rows only: once, few, many, or a class for an expanded clone.

>few|TRBD2|TRBV30|TRBJ2-7
CAWDRTSGISYEQYF
TGTGCCTGGGATAGAACTAGCGGGATTTCCTACGAGCAGTACTTC
>NA|NA|TRBV21-1|TRBJ2-3
CASSKAPGVSGTDTQYF
TGTGCCAGCAGCAAAGCGCCGGGAGTATCGGGCACAGATACGCAGTATTTT
>NA|TRBD2|TRBV19|TRBJ2-7
CATQTSGRFYEQYF
TGTGCCACCCAGACTAGCGGGAGGTTTTACGAGCAGTACTTC
>NA|NA|TRBV2|TRBJ1-2
CASIGRDNTF
TGTGCCAGCATCGGCAGGGACAACACCTTC
>NA|NA|TRBV28|TRBJ2-5
CASSLSGVSGSQYF
TGTGCCAGCAGTTTATCTGGGGTTTCGGGAAGCCAGTACTTC
>NA|NA|TRBV28|TRBJ1-1
CASSSYMNTEAFF
TGTGCCAGCAGTTCTTACATGAACACTGAAGCTTTCTTT
>NA|NA|TRBV27|TRBJ1-5
CASRGGVTSNQPQHF
TGTGCCAGCCGCGGGGGAGTAACTAGCAATCAGCCCCAGCATTTT
>NA|NA|TRBV27|TRBJ2-7
CASSLNRDYEQYF
TGTGCCAGCAGTTTAAACAGAGACTACGAGCAGTACTTC
>few|NA|TRBV5-6|TRBJ1-2
CASSLASRAGYTF
TGTGCCAGCAGCTTGGCCTCGAGGGCCGGCTACACCTTC
>NA|TRBD1|TRBV10-2|TRBJ2-2
CASSELTGLIGELFF
TGCGCCAGCAGTGAGTTGACAGGGTTGATCGGGGAGCTGTTTTTT
>NA|NA|TRBV5-5|TRBJ1-5
CASSLLGRSSNQPQHF
TGTGCCAGCAGCCTGTTGGGGCGTTCTAGCAATCAGCCCCAGCATTTT
>NA|NA|TRBV7-9|TRBJ2-2
CASMGGGRTGELFF
TGTGCCAGCATGGGGGGTGGAAGAACCGGGGAGCTGTTTTTT
>NA|NA|TRBV7-2|TRBJ1-1
CASSIDSYTEAFF
TGTGCCAGCAGCATAGACAGTTACACTGAAGCTTTCTTT
>NA|TRBD2|TRBV7-3|TRBJ2-7
CASSPQGLLPPYEQYF
TGTGCCAGCAGCCCCCAGGGACTACTCCCACCCTACGAGCAGTACTTC
>NA|NA|TRBV7-8|TRBJ1-5
CASSFAQNSNQPQHF
TGTGCCAGCAGCTTCGCACAAAATAGCAATCAGCCCCAGCATTTT
>once|NA|TRBV5-1|TRBJ1-2
CASRLDGRHVYTF
TGCGCCAGCAGACTGGACGGGAGGCATGTCTACACCTTC
>NA|NA|TRBV7-3|TRBJ2-2
CASSYSRATGELFF
TGTGCCAGCAGCTACTCGAGGGCCACCGGGGAGCTGTTTTTT
>NA|TRBD2|TRBV28|TRBJ2-5
CASSLASGTIQETQYF
TGTGCCAGCAGTTTAGCTAGCGGCACCATCCAAGAGACCCAGTACTTC
>NA|TRBD1|TRBV9|TRBJ1-4
CASSVGTGLNEKLFF
TGTGCCAGCAGCGTAGGGACAGGGTTGAATGAAAAACTGTTTTTT
>NA|NA|TRBV5-4|TRBJ2-7
CASSRDYEQYF
TGTGCCAGCAGCCGCGACTACGAGCAGTACTTC
>NA|NA|TRBV5-5|TRBJ1-5
CASSHLGDQPQHF
TGTGCCAGCAGCCACCTCGGGGATCAGCCCCAGCATTTT
>NA|NA|TRBV5-6|TRBJ2-1
CASSLPFAGLGKDEQFF
TGTGCCAGCAGCCTTCCCTTTGCGGGACTCGGGAAAGATGAGCAGTTCTTC
>NA|NA|TRBV27|TRBJ1-5
CASSLSGGLGHQPQHF
TGTGCCAGCAGTTTAAGTGGGGGCTTGGGGCATCAGCCCCAGCATTTT
>NA|NA|TRBV14|TRBJ1-1
CASSPSRATEAFF
TGTGCCAGCAGCCCCAGCAGGGCCACTGAAGCTTTCTTT
>NA|TRBD1|TRBV5-3|TRBJ2-2
CARSFPPGQQNTGELFF
TGTGCCAGAAGCTTCCCCCCGGGACAGCAGAACACCGGGGAGCTGTTTTTT
>NA|NA|TRBV19|TRBJ1-2
CASSRGQGPAEVDYGYTF
TGTGCCAGTAGTCGAGGACAAGGACCGGCCGAAGTTGACTATGGCTACACCTTC
>NA|TRBD1|TRBV5-1|TRBJ1-5
CASSLAPGQGNQPQHF
TGCGCCAGCAGCTTGGCCCCGGGACAGGGTAATCAGCCCCAGCATTTT
>few|NA|TRBV19|TRBJ1-1
CASSAASEAFF
TGTGCCAGTTCCGCGGCGTCGGAAGCTTTCTTT
>few|TRBD1|TRBV29-1|TRBJ2-7
CSGGQGRGEQYF
TGCAGCGGGGGACAGGGGAGAGGAGAGCAGTACTTC
>NA|TRBD1|TRBV28|TRBJ1-2
CASSSLGRGRGYGYTF
TGTGCCAGCAGTTCCTTGGGCAGGGGGCGAGGCTATGGCTACACCTTC
>NA|NA|TRBV12-5|TRBJ1-3
CASGLHGQPGNTIYF
TGTGCTAGTGGTCTGCACGGACAGCCTGGAAACACCATATATTTT
>few|NA|TRBV28|TRBJ1-1
CASPSPLVQGVGNTEAFF
TGTGCCAGCCCCTCCCCTCTAGTACAGGGCGTAGGGAACACTGAAGCTTTCTTT
>NA|NA|TRBV28|TRBJ1-2
CASSGGRRYGYTF
TGTGCCAGCAGTGGAGGGCGCAGGTATGGCTACACCTTC
>NA|TRBD2|TRBV4-3|TRBJ2-1
CASSQGGSGRQQFF
TGCGCCAGCAGCCAAGGTGGTAGCGGGAGGCAGCAGTTCTTC
>NA|NA|TRBV14|TRBJ2-6
CASSRGASGANVLTF
TGTGCCAGCAGCCGGGGAGCCTCTGGGGCCAACGTCCTGACTTTC
>NA|TRBD2|TRBV19|TRBJ2-1
CASSIDLRREGGGSYNEQFF
TGTGCCAGTAGTATAGATCTCCGGCGGGAGGGGGGTGGATCCTACAATGAGCAGTTCTTC
>NA|TRBD1|TRBV7-2|TRBJ1-2
CASSSTGGNYGYTF
TGTGCCAGCAGCTCGACAGGGGGGAACTATGGCTACACCTTC
>NA|TRBD1|TRBV28|TRBJ1-1
CASIQTGAANTEAFF
TGTGCCAGCATCCAGACAGGGGCAGCGAACACTGAAGCTTTCTTT
>NA|TRBD1|TRBV2|TRBJ1-1
CASSPGQEAFF
TGTGCCAGCAGCCCGGGACAGGAGGCTTTCTTT
>NA|TRBD1|TRBV10-3|TRBJ2-7
CAIRTGPSYEQYF
TGTGCCATCAGGACAGGGCCCTCCTACGAGCAGTACTTC
>NA|TRBD2|TRBV28|TRBJ2-7
CASTPPSGVSYEQYF
TGTGCCAGCACGCCGCCGAGCGGGGTCTCCTACGAGCAGTACTTC
>NA|TRBD1|TRBV7-2|TRBJ1-1
CASSNRGYTEAFF
TGTGCCAGCAGTAACAGGGGATACACTGAAGCTTTCTTT